This T cell receptor beta chain was sequenced during a study of T cells in Graves' hyperthyroidism and ophthalmopathy. Patients having uncontrolled infection, another autoimmune disease, pregnancy or lactation were not included. This clonotype was counted ten times or more. RNA transcripts served as the template for amplifying TCR beta CDR3 regions. First-round RT-PCR of the TCR CDR3 relied on the HTBI primer set. TCRdb re-called the multiplex PCR reads through MiXCR, storing one row per CDR3 protein. The repertoire consists of some 770,000 distinct CDR3 sequences, with about a sixth occurring once and the leading ten covering around 8.1%. Germline-derived CDR1 and CDR2 are LGHDT and YNNKEL (reference sequence). Trimming left V 0 bases short and J 5 bases short, with 10 bases between. The CDR3 loop spans 15 amino acids.

The receptor was derived from a man aged 18 to 30 with Graves' hyperthyroidism. Sequenced input: blood. This chain links TRBV3-1 with TRBJ1-4; D not certain. CDR3 nucleotides: TGTGCCAGCAGCCAAGAACGGAACGGAAATGAAAAACTGTTTTTT. It translates to CASSQERNGNEKLFF.